The 12 T cell receptor beta chains below were found in one sample sequenced in a study of B cell selection in AIRE deficiency. Sorting defined conventional CD4 T cells as CD4+CD127+. Generated by immunoSEQ multiplex PCR, the TCRdb table keeps only in-frame clones and is missing some. This sample has 20,000 to 25,000 clones, with around 97% found just once. The sequenced material came from conventional CD4+ T cells sorted from PBMCs. The origin of the receptors is a human donor with AIRE deficiency.

This chain links TRBV9 with TRBJ2-6; D gene unclear. V was pared by 7 bases and J by 0 bases, with 5 bases between. Germline V CDR1 and CDR2: SGDLS, YYNGEE. The CDR3 contains 13 residues. The CDR3 reads CASSASGANVLTF. Written as DNA, the CDR3 is TGTGCCAGCTCGGCCTCTGGGGCCAACGTCCTGACTTTC.

This chain uses TRBV11-3 with TRBJ2-7; 8 bases line up with TRBD2. Trimming removed 0 bases from V and 11 bases from J; junction bases left unmatched: 12. The CDR3 contains 15 residues. Germline values: CDR1 SGHNT, CDR2 YENEEA. Here the CDR3 reads CASSLDHGSGITEYF. The CDR3 region has the DNA TGTGCCAGCAGCTTAGATCACGGTAGCGGGATCACGGAGTACTTC.

J is TRBJ1-2 and V is TRBV27, with TRBD1 matching 8 bases. Germline-derived CDR1 and CDR2 are MNHEY and SMNVEV (reference sequence). The CDR3 covers 15 residues. The V gene end was trimmed by 5 bases and the J gene end by 4 bases; junction bases not matched to a gene: 9. In DNA form, the CDR3 reads TGTGCCAGCAGTCGGATAGCTGGACAGGGCTATGGCTACACCTTC. This encodes CASSRIAGQGYGYTF.

This clone was seen a few times. V is TRBV6-5 and J is TRBJ1-5, with a weak D call TRBD1 (5 bases). Looked up from germline, CDR1 is MNHEY and CDR2 is SVGAGI. CDR3 length: 13 amino acids. Trimming removed 7 bases from V and 6 bases from J, with 13 bases in between. CDR3 region: CASKGRGSQPQHF. In nucleotides, the CDR3 is TGTGCCAGCAAGGGGCGGGGTAGTCAGCCCCAGCATTTT.

This chain uses TRBV4-2 with TRBJ1-5; 7 bases are shared with TRBD1. CDR1 is LGHNA, CDR2 YNFKEQ, per germline. The trim removed 0 bases at V and 6 bases at J, leaving 8 bases unmatched. CDR3 size: 16 residues. The CDR3 region has the DNA TGTGCCAGCAGCCAAGAGGGCCCAGGGGGAAGTCAGCCCCAGCATTTT. It encodes CASSQEGPGGSQPQHF.

This chain's CDR3 is CASSDGGNEKLFF. For the CDR3, the DNA is TGTGCCAGCAGTGACGGGGGTAATGAAAAACTGTTTTTT. V and J are TRBV25-1 and TRBJ1-4; D might be TRBD1 (5 bases). CDR3 size: 13 residues. Germline values: CDR1 MGHDK, CDR2 SYGVNS. Trimming removed 3 bases from V and 4 bases from J, with 6 bases in between.

The rearrangement uses TRBV5-8 and TRBJ1-5; D gene ambiguous. The CDR3 loop spans 14 amino acids. CDR1 SGHTS and CDR2 YDEGEE come from the germline V gene. Trimming removed 4 bases from V and 2 bases from J, with 10 bases in between. The CDR3 sequence is CASSGTGGNQPQHF. CDR3 bases: TGTGCCAGCAGCGGAACCGGGGGCAATCAGCCCCAGCATTTT.

This sequence joins TRBV7-9 and TRBJ1-1, with 8 bases identical to TRBD1. Germline V gives CDR1 SEHNR, CDR2 FQNEAQ (reference sequence). The J segment lost 0 bases and the V segment lost 0 bases, leaving 6 bases of the junction unmatched. The CDR3 runs 17 residues. The CDR3 DNA follows: TGTGCCAGCAGCTTAGCGAAACAGGGGGGACTGAACACTGAAGCTTTCTTT. Translation gives CASSLAKQGGLNTEAFF.

The chain employs TRBV7-9 and TRBJ2-7, with D hard to call. V was cut by 2 bases and J by 3 bases, with 11 bases left in between. In germline, CDR1 is SEHNR, CDR2 FQNEAQ (reference sequence). CDR3 length: 14 amino acids. CDR3 DNA: TGTGCCAGCAGCTTAAGTCCCGGTAACTACGAGCAGTACTTC. It is translated as CASSLSPGNYEQYF.

The chain has TRBV13 and TRBJ2-1; 7 nucleotides line up with TRBD2. The germline gives CDR1 PRHDT, CDR2 FYEKMQ (reference sequence). This CDR3 region has 19 residues. J was trimmed by 0 bases and V by 5 bases; bases with no gene match: 16. In nucleotides, the CDR3 is TGTGCCAGCAGCCCCCTCTCCCTAGCGGTGTCAAGCTCCTACAATGAGCAGTTCTTC. Translation gives CASSPLSLAVSSSYNEQFF.

This clone was counted a single time. This chain connects TRBV11-3 to TRBJ1-1; D uncertain. Trimming stripped 5 bases from V and 0 bases from J, with 13 bases between. CDR3 length: 15 amino acids. CDR1 and CDR2 from the germline V gene are SGHNT and YENEEA. CDR3 region: CASSLGPYMNTEAFF. Written as DNA, the CDR3 is TGTGCCAGCAGCCTAGGGCCCTATATGAACACTGAAGCTTTCTTT.

This chain connects TRBV28 to TRBJ2-7; D unclear. The V and J ends lost 5 bases and 8 bases respectively, with 13 bases between them. The germline V gene has CDR1 MDHEN and CDR2 SYDVKM. The CDR3 is 12 amino acids. The CDR3 DNA reads as TGTGCCAGCAGTCCCCCCGGTAAGAAGCAGTACTTC. As protein: CASSPPGKKQYF.